This T cell receptor (beta chain) was found in a study of vaccination effects on CD4 cells after COVID-19. Antigen-specific CD4+ T cells were first expanded with viral peptide pools by the ViraFEST assay and only then sequenced. Cultured cells yielded isolated CD4+ T cells after about ten days. Using immunoSEQ multiplex PCR, the repertoire was profiled, and TCRdb retains in-frame clones only, with some absent. The profile shows under 80,000 clones, around 76% of them singletons. Germline V gene data show CDR1 as MNHEY and CDR2 as SVGEGT. Trimming removed 6 bases at V and 1 base at J, with 25 bases between. The CDR3 length is 18 residues. Notes on this clone: Its antigen remains unidentified.

This material consisted of CD4+ T cells from PBMCs cultured with HCoV-229E spike peptides, taken before COVID-19 vaccination. The rearrangement uses TRBV6-2 or TRBV6-3 and TRBJ2-7, with a tentative D call TRBD2 (6 bases). This TCR came from a human donor who received a COVID-19 vaccine. The DNA of the CDR3 is TGTGCCAGCAGCCCTTGCGGGGAGTCCTCTATGCTTTCCTACGAGCAGTACGTC. Amino acids: CASSPCGESSMLSYEQYV.